Described below is a single T cell receptor (beta chain) sequence and its context. The CDR3 is made up of 15 amino acids. Germline V gene data show CDR1 as MNHEY and CDR2 as SMNVEV (reference sequence). V shed 9 bases and J 2 bases; nucleotides not matched to a gene: 12. This table comes from immunoSEQ multiplex PCR, and its TCRdb copy is limited to in-frame clones, with some not included. The sample records 130,000 or so clones, roughly nine tenths being singletons. This specimen belongs to a study of OX40 agonist ivuxolimab in advanced cancers. On cycle 4 day 1 and cycle 7 day 1, as well as at baseline, blood was sampled.

This clonotype was sampled from an adult with an advanced solid tumor such as melanoma, head and neck, liver or kidney cancer. This chain connects TRBV27 to TRBJ2-7; 8 bases align to TRBD1. This material consisted of CD4+ or CD8+ T cells sorted from blood, taken in a trial of the OX40 agonist ivuxolimab. The CDR3 loop is CASKQGQAKTYEQYF. The CDR3 DNA sequence: TGTGCCAGTAAACAGGGACAGGCCAAGACCTACGAGCAGTACTTC.